The present TCR beta chain was sequenced within a study of blood T cell repertoires in COVID-19. Background on the study: The United States, Italy and Spain supplied acute and convalescent COVID-19 samples.

Profiling relied on immunoSEQ multiplex PCR, and the TCRdb table lists in-frame clones only, not all of them. Among 110,000 to 150,000 clones listed, over 75% were seen once. This TCR came from a woman aged 60 to 75 with active COVID-19. Source material: peripheral blood.

CDR3 in amino acids: CASSSRDRVEKLFF. CDR3 sequence (DNA): TGTGCCAGCAGCTCCAGGGATAGGGTCGAAAAACTGTTTTTT. V is TRBV6-5 and J is TRBJ1-4; D possibly corresponds to TRBD1 (5 bases). With 6 bases removed from V and 8 bases from J, the gap between germline ends came to 16 bases. This CDR3 is built from 14 residues. Germline loops: CDR1 MNHEY, CDR2 SVGAGI.